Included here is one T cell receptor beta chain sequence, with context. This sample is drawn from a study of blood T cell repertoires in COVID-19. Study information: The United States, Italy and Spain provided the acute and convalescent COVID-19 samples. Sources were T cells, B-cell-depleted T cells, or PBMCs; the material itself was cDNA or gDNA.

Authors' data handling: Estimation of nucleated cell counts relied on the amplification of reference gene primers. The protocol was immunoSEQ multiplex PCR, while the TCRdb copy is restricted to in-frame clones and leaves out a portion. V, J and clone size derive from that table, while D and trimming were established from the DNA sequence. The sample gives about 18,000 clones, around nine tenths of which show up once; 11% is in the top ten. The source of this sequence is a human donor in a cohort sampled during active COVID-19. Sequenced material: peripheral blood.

CDR3 sequence reads: CASSPETGGGEQYF. DNA of the CDR3: TGTGCCAGCAGCCCAGAAACAGGGGGCGGCGAGCAGTACTTC. V and J are TRBV5-4 and TRBJ2-7, with 9 nucleotides matching TRBD1. This CDR3 comprises 14 residues. The germline V gene encodes CDR1 SGHNT and CDR2 YYREEE (reference sequence). The ends lost 4 bases at V and 6 bases at J; junction bases unmatched: 8.